This TCR beta chain was captured in a study of blood T cell repertoires in COVID-19. The wider study: COVID-19 samples from acute and convalescent phases originated in the United States, Italy and Spain. PBMCs, B-cell-depleted T cells, or T cells provided the cDNA or gDNA that made up the material.

In the authors' methods: Estimation of nucleated cell counts was performed using reference gene primer amplification. TCRdb keeps only in-frame clones here, not all; method: immunoSEQ multiplex PCR. That table supplies the V and J calls and clone size; D and trimming were determined from the DNA. Here the sample spans over 250,000 clones, about 82% being singletons. Germline CDR1 SGHRS, CDR2 YFSETQ. The CDR3 length is 15 residues. J was trimmed by 3 bases and V by 4 bases; bases with no gene match: 6. V and J are TRBV5-1 and TRBJ2-7, with 11 bases aligning to TRBD1. The TCR comes from a man aged 50 to 60 with active or convalescent COVID-19. The sample comprised peripheral blood. The CDR3 spells CASSATGTGGYEQYF. The CDR3 DNA reads as TGCGCCAGCAGCGCCACCGGGACAGGGGGCTACGAGCAGTACTTC.